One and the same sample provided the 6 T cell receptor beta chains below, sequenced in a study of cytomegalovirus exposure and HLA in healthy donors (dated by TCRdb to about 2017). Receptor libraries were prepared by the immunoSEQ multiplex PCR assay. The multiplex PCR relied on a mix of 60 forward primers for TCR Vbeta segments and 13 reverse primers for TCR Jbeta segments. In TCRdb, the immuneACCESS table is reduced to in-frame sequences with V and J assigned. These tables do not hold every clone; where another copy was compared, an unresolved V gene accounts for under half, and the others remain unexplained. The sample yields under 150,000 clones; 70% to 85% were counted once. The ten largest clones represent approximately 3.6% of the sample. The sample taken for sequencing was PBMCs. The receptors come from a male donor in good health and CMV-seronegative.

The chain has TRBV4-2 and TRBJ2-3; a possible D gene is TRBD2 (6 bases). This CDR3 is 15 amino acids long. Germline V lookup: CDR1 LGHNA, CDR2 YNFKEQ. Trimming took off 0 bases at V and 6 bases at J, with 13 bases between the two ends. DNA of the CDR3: TGTGCCAGCAGCCAAGATGGAGGGCGGAGGGATACGCAGTATTTT. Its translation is CASSQDGGRRDTQYF.

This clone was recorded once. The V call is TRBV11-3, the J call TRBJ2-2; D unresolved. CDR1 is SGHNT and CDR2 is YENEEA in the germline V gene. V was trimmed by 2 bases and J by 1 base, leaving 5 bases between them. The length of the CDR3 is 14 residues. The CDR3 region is CASSLRGNTGELFF. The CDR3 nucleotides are TGTGCCAGCAGCTTACGAGGGAACACCGGGGAGCTGTTTTTT.

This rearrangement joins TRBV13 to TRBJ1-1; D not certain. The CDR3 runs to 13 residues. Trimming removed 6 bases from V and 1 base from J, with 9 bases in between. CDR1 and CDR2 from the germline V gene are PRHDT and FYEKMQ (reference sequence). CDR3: CASRDEANTEAFF. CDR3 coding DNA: TGTGCCAGCAGGGATGAGGCGAACACTGAAGCTTTCTTT. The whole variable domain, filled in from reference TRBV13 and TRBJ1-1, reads AAGVIQSPRHLIKEKRETATLKCYPIPRHDTVYWYQQGPGQDPQFLISFYEKMQSDKGSIPDRFSAQQFSDYHSELNMSSLELGDSALYFCASRDEANTEAFFGQGTRLTVV.

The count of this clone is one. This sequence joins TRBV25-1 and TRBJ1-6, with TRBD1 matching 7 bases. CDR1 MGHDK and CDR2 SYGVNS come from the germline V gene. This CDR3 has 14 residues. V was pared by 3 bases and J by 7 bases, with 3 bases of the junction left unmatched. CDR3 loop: CASSETTGNSPLHF. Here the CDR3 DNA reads TGTGCCAGCAGTGAGACGACAGGGAATTCACCCCTCCACTTT.

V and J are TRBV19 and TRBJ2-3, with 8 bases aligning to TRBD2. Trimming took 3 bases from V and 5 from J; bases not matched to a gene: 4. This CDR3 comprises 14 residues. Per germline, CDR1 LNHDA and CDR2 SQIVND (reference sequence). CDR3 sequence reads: CASSILTSEDTQYF. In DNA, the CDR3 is TGTGCCAGTAGTATTTTGACTAGCGAAGATACGCAGTATTTT.

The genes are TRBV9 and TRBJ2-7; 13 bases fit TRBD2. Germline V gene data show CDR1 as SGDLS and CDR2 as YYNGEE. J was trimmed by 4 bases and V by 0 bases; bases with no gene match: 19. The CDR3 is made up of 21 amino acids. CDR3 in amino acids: CASSVVEVREGLAGFTYEQYF. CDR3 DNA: TGTGCCAGCAGCGTAGTTGAGGTGAGGGAGGGACTAGCGGGGTTCACTTACGAGCAGTACTTC.